This T cell receptor beta chain was found in a study of shared T cell receptors in the human thymus (dated by TCRdb to about 2021). The study in broad terms: The study investigated the way shared, self-reactive T-cell receptor alpha chains are produced in the human thymus.

The library was produced with the immunoSEQ multiplex PCR assay. Not all clones reach the TCRdb copy of this immuneACCESS table, which keeps in-frame sequences only. Checked studies attribute under half of the gap to unresolved V genes and leave the rest unexplained. This sample comprises about 660,000 clones, 88% of them detected only once. The top ten constitute over 0.008% of the sample. Notes on this clone: The antigen this receptor binds is unknown. No qualities accompany the bases; no much larger clone lies one base away.

In the germline V gene (reference sequence), CDR1 corresponds to LNHDA and CDR2 to SQIVND. V and J are trimmed by 3 bases and 6 bases, and the gene matches miss 18 bases of the junction. The CDR3 spans 19 residues, from the cysteine through the phenylalanine. Solely the CDR3 DNA is kept, with 57 bases framed from the first base. These data also featured in a second study, about human thymus T cells. As described in the second report: Donors were immunologically healthy infants undergoing open corrective cardiac surgery for congenital heart defects in Finland. Thymus tissue was obtained as surgical resects removed during corrective cardiac surgery. Both the thymic and the peripheral blood repertoires appeared to show biased V and J gene segment usage. The related research found that thymic TCR repertoires overlapped highly between unrelated individuals. TCR alpha and beta repertoires from fewer than ten infant thymus samples and four related peripheral blood samples were characterized in the study. Donor ages ranged from roughly 6 to 244 days, and the cohort comprised six or seven male and a couple of female infants. Thymocytes were mechanically released from the tissue and were stored as pellets of about 9-33 million cells at -70 degrees C. Genomic DNA was extracted from frozen cell pellets with a QIAsymphony instrument. The immunoSEQ multiplex PCR assay was used to amplify the TCRB and TCRAD loci from a standardized quantity of quality-controlled genomic DNA. Amplicons spanned the V(D)J region at a length sufficient to cover the CDR3 and identify V and J genes. The amplicons were sequenced on an Illumina platform via the commercial immunoSEQ service. Primer bias and sequencing errors were corrected as previously described, and TCRAD and TCRB definitions were based on the IMGT database. immunoSEQ Analyzer 3.0 and VDJTools were used for repertoire analysis, which covered basic statistics, V/J segment usage, diversity estimates, rarefaction and pairwise overlap. Diversity was estimated using the Chao1, ChaoE, Efron-Thisted, Shannon and inverse Simpson indices, and was also estimated on datasets down-sampled to the size of the smallest sample. Repertoire overlap used strict matching of CDR3 nucleotide sequence, V gene and J gene, with Jaccard-based multidimensional scaling clustering. Thymus samples yielded on average approximately 840,000 unique TCRB clonotypes, compared with roughly 92,000 from blood samples.

Specimen: thymocytes. Here the chain combines TRBV19 and TRBJ2-2; TRBD2 fits 8 bases in the junction. The clonotype was recovered from a boy in the first two years of life with a congenital heart defect. Donor details come from another sample of the same person, matched by shared clones. The CDR3 region reads CASSIYSGTSVFGPGELFF. The DNA sequence is TGTGCCAGTAGTATTTACTCCGGGACTAGTGTTTTTGGGCCCGGGGAGCTGTTTTTT.